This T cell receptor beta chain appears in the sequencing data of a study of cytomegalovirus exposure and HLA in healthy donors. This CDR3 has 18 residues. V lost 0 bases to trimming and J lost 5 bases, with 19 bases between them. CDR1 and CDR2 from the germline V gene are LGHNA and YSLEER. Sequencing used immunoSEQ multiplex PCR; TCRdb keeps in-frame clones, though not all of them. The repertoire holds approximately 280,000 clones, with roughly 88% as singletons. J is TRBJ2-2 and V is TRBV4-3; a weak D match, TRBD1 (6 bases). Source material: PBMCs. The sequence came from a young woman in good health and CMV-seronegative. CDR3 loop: CASSQDFPDSLLTGELFF. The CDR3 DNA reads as TGCGCCAGCAGCCAAGATTTTCCGGACAGCTTACTAACCGGGGAGCTGTTTTTT.